What follows is one TCR beta chain and its context. The data were taken from a study of T cell changes during pregnancy in multiple sclerosis. In germline, CDR1 is MNHNS, CDR2 SASEGT. Trimming left V 6 bases short and J 8 bases short, with 13 bases between. The length of the CDR3 is 13 residues. Profiling relied on immunoSEQ multiplex PCR, and the TCRdb table lists in-frame clones only, not all of them. The sample includes 35,000 to 50,000 clones, around nine tenths of them seen just once. The sequenced sample was CD4+ T cells from peripheral blood mononuclear cells, obtained in the first trimester of pregnancy. The sequence came from a female donor with multiple sclerosis, enrolled in a pregnancy study. The J gene is TRBJ1-4, the V gene TRBV6-1, with D unresolved. The CDR3 nucleotides are TGTGCCAGCAGACTCTCGGAGGGAGAAAAACTGTTTTTT. It translates to CASRLSEGEKLFF.